Shown below are 8 T cell receptor beta chains from a single sample sequenced in a study of blood T cell repertoires in COVID-19. Only in-frame clones appear in the TCRdb table, and some are missing; sequencing was by immunoSEQ multiplex PCR. This table holds roughly 190,000 clones, about nine tenths found once. Sequenced input: PBMCs or T cells enriched from blood (not recorded which). The receptors shown here come from a woman aged 30 to 39 who had recovered from COVID-19.

The CDR3 spells CSVVRGPGTEAFF. In nucleotides, the CDR3 is TGCAGCGTTGTCAGGGGGCCGGGCACTGAAGCTTTCTTT. The chain joins TRBV29-1 to TRBJ1-1; 8 bases are a match to TRBD1. The V gene's germline CDR1 is SQVTM and CDR2 ANQGSEA. This CDR3 is 13 amino acids long. J was trimmed by 4 bases and V by 4 bases; bases with no gene match: 5. The full variable domain, in which reference TRBV29-1 and TRBJ1-1 provide the parts outside the CDR3, is SAVISQKPSRDICQRGTSLTIQCQVDSQVTMMFWYRQQPGQSLTLIATANQGSEATYESGFVIDKFPISRPNLTFSTLTVSNMSPEDSSIYLCSVVRGPGTEAFFGQGTRLTVV.

V gene TRBV6-4 combines with J gene TRBJ1-5; 10 bases align to TRBD1. The CDR3 extends over 20 amino acids. Germline V gene data show CDR1 as MRHNA and CDR2 as SNTAGT. Trimming cost V 8 bases and J 0 bases; bases outside gene matches: 19. The CDR3 DNA reads TGTGCCAGCCCTTCCACGGACAGGGGGTTCGGGAGAGCTAGCAATCAGCCCCAGCATTTT. Encoded protein: CASPSTDRGFGRASNQPQHF.

This clone has only one observation. CDR3 protein: CASSLVQGPTEAFF. The CDR3 DNA is TGTGCCAGCAGCTTAGTTCAGGGCCCCACTGAAGCTTTCTTT. The V gene is TRBV11-3, the J gene TRBJ1-1; perhaps TRBD1 as D (5 bases). Germline assignment: CDR1 SGHNT and CDR2 YENEEA. The CDR3 extends over 14 amino acids. V was shortened by 1 base and J by 4 bases, with 10 bases between the two germline ends. The complete variable domain, with remaining parts taken from reference TRBV11-3 and TRBJ1-1, reads EAGVVQSPRYKIIEKKQPVAFWCNPISGHNTLYWYLQNLGQGPELLIRYENEEAVDDSQLPKDRFSAERLKGVDSTLKIQPAELGDSAVYLCASSLVQGPTEAFFGQGTRLTVV.

The chain employs TRBV28 and TRBJ1-4; D call uncertain. Germline lookup yields CDR1 MDHEN and CDR2 SYDVKM. The CDR3 is made up of 13 amino acids. Trimming took 2 bases from V and 12 from J, leaving 13 bases between them. CDR3 residues: CASSLRAQRELFF. CDR3 sequence (DNA): TGTGCCAGCAGTTTAAGGGCACAGCGGGAACTGTTTTTT.

The chain has TRBV6-1 and TRBJ1-2, with a weak D call TRBD1 (5 bases). This CDR3 spans 15 amino acids. Between the trimmed V and J ends, which lost 2 bases and 4 bases, there was a span of 14 bases. Germline CDR1 reads MNHNS; CDR2 reads SASEGT. The CDR3 sequence: CASSERPRVTYGYTF. The CDR3, as DNA: TGTGCCAGCAGTGAACGCCCCAGGGTTACCTATGGCTACACCTTC.

V gene TRBV5-4 combines with J gene TRBJ1-2; tentative D call: TRBD1 (5 bases). The CDR3 extends over 14 amino acids. Trimming took off 2 bases at V and 9 bases at J, with 17 bases between the two ends. Germline V CDR1 and CDR2: SGHNT, YYREEE (reference sequence). CDR3 sequence reads: CASSFRRQTGSYTF. The CDR3 coding sequence is TGTGCCAGCAGCTTTCGCCGACAGACTGGAAGCTACACCTTC.

V is TRBV5-1 and J is TRBJ2-5, with TRBD2 matching over 7 bases. Germline loops: CDR1 SGHRS, CDR2 YFSETQ. The CDR3 is 16 residues long. Losses at the gene ends were 5 bases for V and 1 base for J; bases not matched to a gene: 11. The CDR3 DNA follows: TGCGCCAGCAGTTCCGCGTCTAGCGGAGCCCAAGAGACCCAGTACTTC. The encoded protein is CASSSASSGAQETQYF.

The J gene is TRBJ2-1, the V gene TRBV11-3, with 7 bases aligning to TRBD2. The germline V gene encodes CDR1 SGHNT and CDR2 YENEEA. CDR3 length: 15 amino acids. The V segment lost 7 bases and the J segment 2 bases; nucleotides outside the gene matches: 8. CDR3 DNA sequence: TGTGCCAGCACCGGGCGAGCGGGAACCTACAATGAGCAGTTCTTC. Translation: CASTGRAGTYNEQFF.